This TCR beta chain was observed in a study of cytomegalovirus exposure and HLA in healthy donors (dated by TCRdb to the late 2010s). Context from the whole study: An earlier analysis of roughly 610 of the donors reported 276 Gb of sequence data and 95 million to 140 million unique TCR beta sequences obtained from around 180 million T cells. Around 330 gigabases of sequencing data and 70 million to 95 million unique TCR sequences made up an early release that covered 500 to 700 HLA-typed donors. Of the roughly 410 genotyped donors, 70% to 90% were placed in the genetic ancestry cluster associated with self-reported Caucasian donors. The study aimed to test whether signatures of past pathogen exposure could be identified by cataloging public T cell receptors. The study used immunosequencing to profile the T cell repertoires of approximately 690 subjects and linked those repertoires to cytomegalovirus serostatus. Along with the roughly 670-subject first cohort, a separate validation cohort of around 120 different subjects was used. To predict cytomegalovirus infection status, the study combined high-throughput TCR immunosequencing, statistical association of individual TCRs with disease status, and machine learning. In a later analysis, previously published TCR beta repertoires from hundreds of donors were re-analyzed and high-resolution HLA genotyping was added so that TCR occurrence patterns could be studied. Rather than using new phenotypic data, the later analysis identified candidate immune exposures from TCR beta sequences and from how often those sequences occurred across donors. An earlier analysis of 500 to 650 of the donors applied high-throughput TCR beta sequencing to assess whether each TCR beta V gene segment acted as functional or pseudogenic. Donor age, sex, ethnicity and CMV serostatus were compiled alongside the repertoire data. A later genetic analysis took genome-wide SNP genotypes for 398 of the 666 donors and used that subset as a discovery cohort. Every discovery cohort repertoire had been produced on one sequencing platform. HLA typing included class I and class II loci at four-digit resolution. Typing coverage differed by locus: A, B, C, DRB1 and DQB1 were typed in roughly 620-640 donors, DQA1 in approximately 520, DPA1 in around 610, and DPB1 in just under 490. Because of strong linkage in the cohort, roughly five DR-DQ haplotypes were treated as single units for association and clustering. Among 398 genotyped donors of the cohort, an average of around 220,000 unique TCR beta nucleotide sequences was sequenced per donor, of which about 20% were non-productive.

Broader findings and caveats from the paper: The 87-base-pair reads could not distinguish some IMGT-functional V segments, including TRBV6-2 and TRBV6-3, so those segments were excluded. Several of the top co-occurrence clusters appeared to be linked to parvovirus B19, influenza, CMV and Epstein-Barr virus, according to a later analysis. In this cohort, only TCR beta chains were sequenced, and detectable features were limited by the absence of alpha or paired-chain data. In vitro tests confirmed that a few of the cytomegalovirus-associated TCR beta chains recognize cytomegalovirus antigens. It was suggested by the authors that the approach could potentially be generalized to other disease states and immunological phenotypes. For the cohort, immune exposure information was limited to CMV serostatus. Compared with the 666-donor mean, donors in an Asian-associated ancestry cluster had fewer N-insertions in productive TCRs, according to a later genetic analysis. In both the original and validation cohorts, the classifier was reported to diagnose cytomegalovirus status with high specificity and sensitivity. Because HLA typing was missing for some donors at each locus, association tests included only the typed subset. In a later analysis, more than 15,000 TCR beta sequences were associated with specific HLA alleles at a false discovery rate of 0.05. Broadly in line with IMGT annotations, most TCR beta V segments showed up in productive rearrangements about 87% or about 30% of the time in an earlier analysis of approximately 600 of the donors. Assigning TCR associations to individual alleles was difficult when HLA alleles, especially DR and DQ, strongly co-occurred. Roughly uniform sequencing depth across donors was assumed in presence/absence analyses, although this assumption may not hold. Most CMV-associated TCR beta chains appeared to be HLA-restricted in a later analysis, and the HLA associations seemed to be driven largely by CMV exposure. A later analysis found that HLA-associated TCR beta chains were more clonally expanded and had lower generation probabilities than equally common non-associated chains. Linkage disequilibrium might explain the correlated functional status among segregating V segments, but an unknown experimental factor could not be excluded. A further reported finding was that TCR beta sequences accurately predicted the HLA-A and HLA-B alleles for most subjects in the first cohort. According to a later analysis, TCR association rates differed among HLA loci, with DRB1 alleles showing the most associated TCRs and HLA-C alleles showing the fewest. Most TCR sequences were seen in very few donors, while some public TCRs were found in many individuals. An association between a missense DCLRE1C variant and V-gene and J-gene trimming of TCR beta chains was found in a later genetic analysis and replicated in an independent cohort. A group of highly shared sequence variants was considered likely to be a technical artifact of the sequencing pipeline. Over 15 rarely observed V segments, including chromosome 9 orphons, were excluded from the earlier analysis of about 610 of the donors because counts were too low. The study gave a list of about 170 TCR beta chains associated with cytomegalovirus.

The cohort was made up of roughly 670 healthy bone marrow donors. All cohort members were sampled while nominally healthy, although unrecorded immune exposures were likely present. The donor was CMV seronegative and was included in the group of a few hundred seronegative cohort members. Each donor provided a peripheral blood sample, and peripheral blood mononuclear cells were used for TCR beta sequencing. Genomic DNA was extracted from the blood cell samples with the Qiagen DNeasy Blood Extraction Kit. As to this clone: It lacks a known antigen. Within one base of it there is no much larger clone, and no base qualities were kept.

The CDR1 and CDR2 encoded by the germline V gene are MDHEN and SYDVKM. Trimming removed 5 bases from V and 1 base from J, leaving 11 bases between the germline ends. Including the terminal cysteine and phenylalanine, the CDR3 comprises 14 residues. Just CDR3 DNA is preserved here, 42 bases in frame from base 1. The library was made by the immunoSEQ multiplex PCR assay. A mixture of 60 forward primers for TCR Vbeta segments and 13 reverse primers for TCR Jbeta segments was used in the multiplex PCR. A multiplex PCR assay on genomic DNA amplified the CDR3 region of rearranged TCR beta genes. Amplified TCR beta libraries were sequenced as 87-base-pair reads on the Illumina HiSeq System. The original methods were these. In a later analysis, tens of millions of unique TCR beta chains were counted across the roughly 670 repertoires, and about 10 million of these chains were shared by at least two donors. To remove PCR and sequencing errors, raw reads were error-corrected and collapsed into unique sequences using a nearest-neighbor algorithm that merged closely related sequences. Alignment of CDR3 sequences to IMGT reference sequences was used to assign V, D and J gene segments. For a sequence to be retained, a match of at least six nucleotides was required to both a V gene segment and a J gene segment. A rearrangement was called productive if the CDR3 had no stop codons and remained in frame with V and J, and every other rearrangement was called non-productive. Following IMGT convention, CDR3 was defined as the stretch from the second conserved V-encoded cysteine to the conserved J-encoded phenylalanine. The earlier analysis of fewer than 700 of the donors excluded sequences that lacked an unambiguous match to a single V gene segment. In an earlier analysis of approximately 500 of the donors, a V segment was called functional when productive rearrangements were above 56.7%, and segregating when the standard deviation between donors exceeded 5%. A statistical classification framework was built for diagnosing cytomegalovirus status from the catalog of TCR beta chain sequences. In a later analysis, V and J genes were assigned by comparing TCR nucleotide sequences against IMGT/GENE-DB human TR gene sequences. A later analysis assigned CDR3 sequences and most-parsimonious VDJ recombination scenarios with the TCRdist pipeline. In a later analysis, each TCR beta chain was defined by its CDR3 amino acid sequence together with its V-gene family, and reads lacking a unique V-gene family were excluded. As a way to deal with suspected cross-contamination and a sequencing artifact, a later analysis dropped over 550 nucleotide sequences that were highly shared and had low generation probability. In a later analysis, a clonal expansion index was calculated for each public chain from normalized within-repertoire ranks of inferred template counts. A later analysis computed generation probabilities with a VDJ recombination model fitted to out-of-frame rearrangements, and checked the results against IGoR. In a later analysis, TCR-TCR, TCR-HLA and TCR-CMV co-occurrence was scored with hypergeometric tests, and a repertoire-size bias correction was applied to TCR pairs. A later analysis estimated false discovery rates by permuting HLA or CMV assignments 20 times. A later analysis grouped co-occurring TCRs with DBSCAN, adding TCRdist sequence similarity when clustering within HLA-allele-positive subsets. Repertoires with fewer than 30,000 or more than 120,000 public chains were left out of co-occurrence clustering, as were about 5 repertoires with anomalous nucleotide sharing. TCRdb mirrors the immuneACCESS table, restricted to in-frame sequences. Some clones are absent from its copies; in checked studies, under half trace to an unresolved V gene, and the reason for the others is unknown. The V and J calls and clone size were taken over from that table, and D and trimming were inferred from the DNA. For this sample there are around 150,000 clones; around 76% appear just once. The ten largest clones take up under 4.5% of the sample.

This clonotype originated in a young man in good health and CMV-seronegative. The specimen was PBMCs. This chain joins TRBV28 to TRBJ1-2, with the D gene call left open. In nucleotide form, the sequence is TGTGCCAGCAGTCTGTACGGGGATAACTATGGCTACACCTTC. Translated, it gives CASSLYGDNYGYTF.